A single sample is the source of the 10 T cell receptor beta chains below, sequenced in a study of beta chain features in type 1 diabetes. General study results and limits: Within each of all four CD4+ subsets, Type 1 diabetes patients had TCRB CDR3s that were moderately but significantly shorter.

Since all of the isolated RNA was reverse transcribed, expressed TCRB transcripts were what got sequenced. Profiled with immunoSEQ multiplex PCR; TCRdb holds only in-frame clones, not every one. The sample lists roughly 150,000 clones, approximately 8.1% occurring once. Antigens of these TCRs are unknown. The sample consisted of central memory CD4+ T cells from blood. These TCRs come from a man aged 18 to 35 with type 1 diabetes.

The chain carries TRBV7-2 and TRBJ2-7; maybe TRBD2 (5 bases). Germline V gene data show CDR1 as SGHTA and CDR2 as FQGNSA. This CDR3 is 15 amino acids long. Trimming took off 3 bases at V and 0 bases at J, with 12 bases between the two ends. CDR3: CASSFSAPSSYEQYF. The DNA of the CDR3 is TGTGCCAGCAGCTTTAGCGCGCCTAGCTCCTACGAGCAGTACTTC.

This clone was detected only a few times. This rearrangement joins TRBV5-1 to TRBJ1-5, with 10 positions matching TRBD1. This CDR3 region has 15 residues. The ends lost 3 bases at V and 3 bases at J; junction bases unmatched: 3. Germline CDR1 SGHRS, CDR2 YFSETQ. This CDR3 reads CASSSGTGDNQPQHF. CDR3 DNA: TGCGCCAGCAGCTCCGGGACAGGGGACAATCAGCCCCAGCATTTT.

The chain recombines TRBV2 with TRBJ2-7; D perhaps matches TRBD1 (6 bases). Germline values: CDR1 SNHLY, CDR2 FYNNEI. The CDR3 runs 13 residues. The V gene lost 6 bases and the J gene lost 5 bases, with 14 bases spanning the gap. The CDR3: CASSPHTGNEQYF. CDR3 bases: TGTGCCAGCAGCCCCCACACAGGGAACGAGCAGTACTTC.

V is TRBV18 and J is TRBJ1-2; 8 bases align to TRBD1. The V gene end was trimmed by 6 bases and the J gene end by 6 bases; junction bases not matched to a gene: 6. This CDR3 is 13 amino acids long. Germline V gene lookup returns CDR1 KGHSH and CDR2 LQKENI. This chain's CDR3 is CASSYGQGDGYTF. The CDR3 region has the DNA TGTGCCAGCTCGTATGGACAGGGCGATGGCTACACCTTC.

The chain recombines TRBV9 with TRBJ2-3; 8 nucleotides line up with TRBD2. V trimming: 0 bases; J trimming: 4 bases; junction bases outside the gene matches: 13. Germline V gene lookup returns CDR1 SGDLS and CDR2 YYNGEE. The CDR3 has 18 residues. As DNA, the CDR3 is TGTGCCAGCAGCGTAGGACTCGCGGGGGGAGGTAACGCAGATACGCAGTATTTT. Amino acid sequence: CASSVGLAGGGNADTQYF.

The sample holds a few counts of this clone. V and J are TRBV23-1 and TRBJ2-6; maybe TRBD1 (5 bases). TRBV23-1 is recorded as an ORF, its role being uncertain. The V end was cut by 6 bases, the J end by 0 bases, with 15 bases between. The CDR3 totals 17 residues. CDR3 sequence: CASSQQDTRSGANVLTF. The CDR3 DNA reads TGCGCCAGCAGCCAACAGGACACGCGCTCTGGGGCCAACGTCCTGACTTTC.

This clone has more than one count but fewer than ten. The chain combines TRBV11-2 with TRBJ2-5; D is undetermined. CDR3 size: 16 residues. Trimming removed 5 bases from V and 2 bases from J, with 18 bases in between. Germline V CDR1 and CDR2: SGHAT, FQNNGV. The CDR3 nucleotides are TGTGCCAGCAGCCGGAACCTAGGTACCGAGCAAGAGACCCAGTACTTC. Translation: CASSRNLGTEQETQYF.

This clone was seen more than once but under ten times. V is TRBV7-6 and J is TRBJ2-5, with TRBD2 matching 7 bases. The CDR3 has 14 amino acids. The germline gives CDR1 SGHVS, CDR2 FNYEAQ. Trimming cost V 4 bases and J 0 bases; bases outside gene matches: 2. For the CDR3, the DNA is TGTGCCAGCAGCTCGAGCGGGGACCAAGAGACCCAGTACTTC. Translation: CASSSSGDQETQYF.

The table lists this clone with a few counts. This chain connects TRBV28 to TRBJ1-1, with D perhaps matching TRBD1 (5 bases). Trimming took off 7 bases at V and 4 bases at J, with 22 bases between the two ends. The germline CDR1 and CDR2 sequences are MDHEN and SYDVKM. This CDR3 has 16 residues. The CDR3 DNA sequence: TGTGCCAGCACCCTATGGGGGGACGGAGAACTCACTGAAGCTTTCTTT. Protein: CASTLWGDGELTEAFF.

This clone was seen more than once but under ten times. The chain recombines TRBV5-6 with TRBJ2-7; possibly TRBD1 for D (5 bases). From germline, CDR1 is SGHDT and CDR2 YYEEEE. Deletions cut 3 bases from V and 2 bases from J, with 12 bases between. The length of the CDR3 is 14 residues. CDR3 residues: CASSSSGFPYEQYF. For the CDR3, the DNA is TGTGCCAGCAGCTCCTCAGGGTTTCCCTACGAGCAGTACTTC.